Below, 2 T cell receptor beta chains from the same sample are listed, as sequenced in a study of glioma-infiltrating T cells after dendritic cell vaccination. The data were produced by immunoSEQ multiplex PCR, yet TCRdb's version contains in-frame clones alone and is incomplete. The sample consists of just under 100,000 clones, 65% to 85% of them appearing once. This sample's time point: after dendritic cell vaccination, including at tumor progression/relapse. Material: blood, obtained after dendritic cell vaccination. The receptors were sampled from a human donor with glioblastoma.

This rearrangement joins TRBV6-1 to TRBJ2-1, with D possibly matching TRBD2 (5 bases). The V end was cut by 6 bases, the J end by 4 bases, with 10 bases between. The germline gives CDR1 MNHNS, CDR2 SASEGT. CDR3 size: 13 residues. The CDR3 sequence: CASSPGVYNEQFF. The DNA for the CDR3 is TGTGCCAGCAGCCCCGGGGTTTACAATGAGCAGTTCTTC.

V is TRBV6-1 and J is TRBJ2-5, with 11 bases matching TRBD2. The trim removed 6 bases at V and 5 bases at J, leaving 8 bases unmatched. Germline V gene lookup returns CDR1 MNHNS and CDR2 SASEGT. The CDR3 loop spans 15 amino acids. Here the CDR3 reads CASRFSGGDGETQYF. CDR3 coding DNA: TGTGCCAGCAGATTTAGCGGGGGGGATGGGGAGACCCAGTACTTC.